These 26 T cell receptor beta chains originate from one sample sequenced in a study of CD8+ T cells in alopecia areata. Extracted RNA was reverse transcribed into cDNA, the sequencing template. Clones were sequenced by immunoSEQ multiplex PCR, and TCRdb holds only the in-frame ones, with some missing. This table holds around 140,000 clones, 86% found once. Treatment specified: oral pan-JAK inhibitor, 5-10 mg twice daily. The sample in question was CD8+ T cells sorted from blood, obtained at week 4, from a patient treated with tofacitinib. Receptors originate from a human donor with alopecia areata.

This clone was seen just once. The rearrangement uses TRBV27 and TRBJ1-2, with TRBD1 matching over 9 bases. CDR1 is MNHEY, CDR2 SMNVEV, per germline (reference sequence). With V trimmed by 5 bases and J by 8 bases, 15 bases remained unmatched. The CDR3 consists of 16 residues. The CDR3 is CASSPKTGGFSSGYTF. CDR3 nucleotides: TGTGCCAGCAGTCCCAAGACAGGGGGTTTTTCAAGCGGCTACACCTTC.

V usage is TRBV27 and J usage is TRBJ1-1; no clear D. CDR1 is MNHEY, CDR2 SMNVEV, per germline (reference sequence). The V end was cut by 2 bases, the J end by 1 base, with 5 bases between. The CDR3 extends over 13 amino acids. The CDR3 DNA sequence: TGTGCCAGCAGTTTAAAGGGGAACACTGAAGCTTTCTTT. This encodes CASSLKGNTEAFF.

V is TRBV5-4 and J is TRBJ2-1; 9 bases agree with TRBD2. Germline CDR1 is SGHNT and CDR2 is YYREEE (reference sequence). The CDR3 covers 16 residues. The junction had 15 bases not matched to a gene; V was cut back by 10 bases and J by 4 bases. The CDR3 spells CASVGVSGGQYNEQFF. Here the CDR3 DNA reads TGTGCCTCGGTTGGGGTCAGCGGGGGGCAGTACAATGAGCAGTTCTTC.

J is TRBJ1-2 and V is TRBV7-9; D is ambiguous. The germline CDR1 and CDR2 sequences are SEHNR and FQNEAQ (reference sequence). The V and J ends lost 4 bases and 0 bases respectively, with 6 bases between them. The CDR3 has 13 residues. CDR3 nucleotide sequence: TGTGCCAGCAGCTCACCAGCTAACTATGGCTACACCTTC. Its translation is CASSSPANYGYTF. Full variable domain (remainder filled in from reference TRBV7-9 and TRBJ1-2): DTGVSQNPRHKITKRGQNVTFRCDPISEHNRLYWYRQTLGQGPEFLTYFQNEAQLEKSRLLSDRFSAERPKGSFSTLEIQRTEQGDSAMYLCASSSPANYGYTFGSGTRLTVV.

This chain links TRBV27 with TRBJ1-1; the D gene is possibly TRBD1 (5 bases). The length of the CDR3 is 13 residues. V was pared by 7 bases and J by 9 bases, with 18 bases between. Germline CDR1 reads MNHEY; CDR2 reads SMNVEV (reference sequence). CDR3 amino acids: CASTLNPGAKAFF. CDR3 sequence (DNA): TGTGCCAGCACCCTAAACCCCGGGGCCAAAGCTTTCTTT.

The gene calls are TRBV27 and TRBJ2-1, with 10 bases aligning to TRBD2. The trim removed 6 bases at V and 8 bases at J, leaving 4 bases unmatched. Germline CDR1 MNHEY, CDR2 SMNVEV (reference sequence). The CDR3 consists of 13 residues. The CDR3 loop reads CASSLAGVDEQFF. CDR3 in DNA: TGTGCCAGCAGCCTAGCGGGAGTCGATGAGCAGTTCTTC.

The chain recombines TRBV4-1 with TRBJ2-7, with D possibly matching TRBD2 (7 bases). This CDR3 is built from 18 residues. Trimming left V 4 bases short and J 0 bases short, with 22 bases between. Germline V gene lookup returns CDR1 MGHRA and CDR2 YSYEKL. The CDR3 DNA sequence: TGCGCCAGCAGCCTCGGGGAGGGACAACGAAGGCCCTCCTACGAGCAGTACTTC. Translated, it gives CASSLGEGQRRPSYEQYF.

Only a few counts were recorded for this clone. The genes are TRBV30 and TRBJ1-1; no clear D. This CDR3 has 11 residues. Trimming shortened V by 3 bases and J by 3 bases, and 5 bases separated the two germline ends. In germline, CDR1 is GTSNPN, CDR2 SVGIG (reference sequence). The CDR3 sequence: CAWRMYTEAFF. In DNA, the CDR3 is TGTGCCTGGAGGATGTACACTGAAGCTTTCTTT.

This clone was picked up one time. The CDR3 coding sequence is TGTGCCACCCATCAACAGAGAGGCGCCTACAATGAGCAGTTCTTC. Its translation is CATHQQRGAYNEQFF. The chain joins TRBV27 to TRBJ2-1; D gene unclear. Per germline, CDR1 MNHEY and CDR2 SMNVEV (reference sequence). Trimming left V 10 bases short and J 2 bases short, with 18 bases between. The CDR3 spans 15 residues.

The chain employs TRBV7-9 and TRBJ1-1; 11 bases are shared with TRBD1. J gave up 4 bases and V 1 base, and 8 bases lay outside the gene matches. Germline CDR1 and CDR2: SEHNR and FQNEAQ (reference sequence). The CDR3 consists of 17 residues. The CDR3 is CASSLGPGTGGITEAFF. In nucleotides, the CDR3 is TGTGCCAGCAGCTTAGGCCCCGGGACAGGGGGTATCACTGAAGCTTTCTTT. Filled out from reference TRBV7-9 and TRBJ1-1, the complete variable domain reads DTGVSQNPRHKITKRGQNVTFRCDPISEHNRLYWYRQTLGQGPEFLTYFQNEAQLEKSRLLSDRFSAERPKGSFSTLEIQRTEQGDSAMYLCASSLGPGTGGITEAFFGQGTRLTVV.

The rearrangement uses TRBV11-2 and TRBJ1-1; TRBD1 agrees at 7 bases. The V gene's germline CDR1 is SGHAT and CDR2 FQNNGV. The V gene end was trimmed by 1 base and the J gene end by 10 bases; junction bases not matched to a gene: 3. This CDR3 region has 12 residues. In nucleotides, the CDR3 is TGTGCCAGCAGCTTAGTAGCAGGGGGAGCTTTCTTT. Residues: CASSLVAGGAFF.

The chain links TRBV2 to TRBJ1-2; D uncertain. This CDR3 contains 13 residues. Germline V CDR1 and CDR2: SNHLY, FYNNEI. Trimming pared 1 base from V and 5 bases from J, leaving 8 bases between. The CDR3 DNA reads TGTGCCAGCAGTGAAGGCGGGCCGTATGGCTACACCTTC. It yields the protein CASSEGGPYGYTF. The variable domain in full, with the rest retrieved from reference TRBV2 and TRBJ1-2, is EPEVTQTPSHQVTQMGQEVILRCVPISNHLYFYWYRQILGQKVEFLVSFYNNEISEKSEIFDDQFSVERPDGSNFTLKIRSTKLEDSAMYFCASSEGGPYGYTFGSGTRLTVV.

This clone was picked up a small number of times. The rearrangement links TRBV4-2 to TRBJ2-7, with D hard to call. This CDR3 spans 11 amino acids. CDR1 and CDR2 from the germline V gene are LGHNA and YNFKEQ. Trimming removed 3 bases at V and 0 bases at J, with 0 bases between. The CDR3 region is CASSHSYEQYF. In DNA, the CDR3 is TGTGCCAGCAGCCACTCCTACGAGCAGTACTTC.

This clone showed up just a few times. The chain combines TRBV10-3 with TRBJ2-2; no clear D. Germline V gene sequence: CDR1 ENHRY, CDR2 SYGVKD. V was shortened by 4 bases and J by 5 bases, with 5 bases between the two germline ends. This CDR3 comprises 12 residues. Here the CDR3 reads CAISGLTGELFF. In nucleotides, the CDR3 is TGTGCCATCAGTGGCCTGACCGGGGAGCTGTTTTTT.

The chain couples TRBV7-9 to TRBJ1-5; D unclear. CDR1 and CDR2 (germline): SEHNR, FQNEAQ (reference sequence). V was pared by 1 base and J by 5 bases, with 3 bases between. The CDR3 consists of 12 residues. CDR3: CASSLGYQPQHF. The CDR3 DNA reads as TGTGCCAGCAGCTTAGGATATCAGCCCCAGCATTTT.

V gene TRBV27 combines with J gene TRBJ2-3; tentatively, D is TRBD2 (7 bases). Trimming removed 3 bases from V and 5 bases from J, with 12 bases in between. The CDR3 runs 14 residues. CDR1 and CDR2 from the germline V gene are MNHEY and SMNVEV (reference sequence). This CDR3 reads CASSFPGGRDTQYF. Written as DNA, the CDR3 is TGTGCCAGCAGTTTCCCGGGGGGCAGAGATACGCAGTATTTT.

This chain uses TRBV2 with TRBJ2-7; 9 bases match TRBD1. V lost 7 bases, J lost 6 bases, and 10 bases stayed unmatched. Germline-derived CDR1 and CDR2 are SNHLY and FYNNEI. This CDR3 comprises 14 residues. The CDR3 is CASMPGQGIPEQYF. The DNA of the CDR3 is TGTGCCAGCATGCCGGGACAGGGAATTCCCGAGCAGTACTTC.

As DNA, the CDR3 is TGTGCCATCAGTGACCTAGCGGCGTACCAAGAGACCCAGTACTTC. This sequence encodes CAISDLAAYQETQYF. The chain has TRBV10-3 and TRBJ2-5; 7 nucleotides align to TRBD2. The germline CDR1 and CDR2 sequences are ENHRY and SYGVKD. The ends lost 3 bases at V and 0 bases at J; junction bases unmatched: 4. The CDR3 covers 15 residues.

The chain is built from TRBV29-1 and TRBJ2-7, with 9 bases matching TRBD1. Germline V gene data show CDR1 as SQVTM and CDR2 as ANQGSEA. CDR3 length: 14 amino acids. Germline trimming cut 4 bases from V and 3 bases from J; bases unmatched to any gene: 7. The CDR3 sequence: CSVGDRGRGYEQYF. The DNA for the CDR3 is TGCAGCGTTGGAGACAGGGGGAGAGGCTACGAGCAGTACTTC.

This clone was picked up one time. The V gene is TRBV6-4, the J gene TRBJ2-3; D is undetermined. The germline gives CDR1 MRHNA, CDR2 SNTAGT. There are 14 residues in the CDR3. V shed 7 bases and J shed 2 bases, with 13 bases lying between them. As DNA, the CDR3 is TGTGCCAGCACGACCCATTATATCACAGATACGCAGTATTTT. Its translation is CASTTHYITDTQYF.

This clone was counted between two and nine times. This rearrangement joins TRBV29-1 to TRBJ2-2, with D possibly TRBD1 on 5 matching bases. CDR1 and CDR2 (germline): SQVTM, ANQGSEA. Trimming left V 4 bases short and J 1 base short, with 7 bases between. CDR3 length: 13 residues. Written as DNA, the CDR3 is TGCAGCGTTGCGCAGGGGAACACCGGGGAGCTGTTTTTT. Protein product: CSVAQGNTGELFF.

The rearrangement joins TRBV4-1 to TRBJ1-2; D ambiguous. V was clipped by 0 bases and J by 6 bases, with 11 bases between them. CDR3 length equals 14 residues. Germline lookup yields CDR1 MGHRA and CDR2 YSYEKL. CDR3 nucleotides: TGCGCCAGCAGCCAAGAAACGGGAAGGCATGGCTACACCTTC. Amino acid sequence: CASSQETGRHGYTF.

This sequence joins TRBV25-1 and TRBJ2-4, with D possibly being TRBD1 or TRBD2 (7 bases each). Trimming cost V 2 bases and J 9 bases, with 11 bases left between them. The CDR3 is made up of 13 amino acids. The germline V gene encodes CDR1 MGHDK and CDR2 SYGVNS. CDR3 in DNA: TGTGCCAGCAGTGAAGGCAGGGGGGGCATTCAGTACTTC. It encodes CASSEGRGGIQYF. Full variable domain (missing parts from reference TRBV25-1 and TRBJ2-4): EADIYQTPRYLVIGTGKKITLECSQTMGHDKMYWYQQDPGMELHLIHYSYGVNSTEKGDLSSESTVSRIRTEHFPLTLESARPSHTSQYLCASSEGRGGIQYFGAGTRLSVL.

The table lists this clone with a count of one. CDR3 region: CASSIGLEGYNEQFF. CDR3 bases: TGTGCCAGTAGTATAGGGTTGGAGGGCTACAATGAGCAGTTCTTC. The chain is built from TRBV19 and TRBJ2-1; D is possibly TRBD2 (6 bases). Germline CDR1 and CDR2: LNHDA and SQIVND (reference sequence). This CDR3 spans 15 amino acids. Trimming stripped 1 base from V and 3 bases from J, with 10 bases between.

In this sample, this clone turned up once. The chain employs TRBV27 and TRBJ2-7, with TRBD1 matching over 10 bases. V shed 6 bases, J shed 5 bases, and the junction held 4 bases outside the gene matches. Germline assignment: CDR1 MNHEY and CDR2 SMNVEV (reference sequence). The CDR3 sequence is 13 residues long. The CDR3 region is CASSDRGRDEQYF. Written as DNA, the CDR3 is TGTGCCAGCAGCGACAGGGGGCGGGACGAGCAGTACTTC.

The CDR3, as DNA: TGTGCCAGCAGCTTGACACAGGGCCTTGCGGGTCAGCCCCAGCATTTT. Protein sequence: CASSLTQGLAGQPQHF. The chain links TRBV7-4 to TRBJ1-5, with D tentatively TRBD1 (6 bases). V lost 3 bases and J lost 6, with 18 bases in between. Germline CDR1 and CDR2: SGHVT and SQSDAQ. This CDR3 is built from 16 residues.